Here is one T cell receptor (beta chain) with its context. Its antigen is undetermined. One end of the junction fails to match germline, which may point to a read error. Genomic DNA templated the TCR beta VDJ and CDR3 profiling. TCRdb re-analysed the reads in MiXCR, keeping a single row per CDR3 protein. The table includes roughly 180,000 distinct CDR3 sequences, roughly 63% detected once. Patients chosen for sequencing had shown CD8+CD57+ cell expansion by flow cytometry. Prior therapy had not been administered to any patient at the time of blood sampling. The data derive from a study of CD8+CD57+ T cells in acquired aplastic anemia. Whole-study results and caveats: About 27 CD8+ CDR3 sequences were shared between patients and controls. Patient and control CD8+ Simpson's diversity was not significantly different.

The origin of this receptor is a human donor with aplastic anemia. The sequenced sample was sorted CD4+, CD8+, or CD8+CD57+ T cells (not recorded which) from PBMCs.

CDR3 in DNA: TGTGCTAGCAGCTTGGGGATTTACAATGAGCAGTTCTTC. This gives the protein CASSLGIYNEQFF. This chain uses TRBV7-3 with TRBJ2-1; D ambiguous. Per the germline V gene, CDR1 is SGHTA and CDR2 is FQGTGA. The CDR3 extends over 13 amino acids.